The 15 T cell receptor beta chains below come from one sample, sequenced in a study of T cell repertoires in cytomegalovirus infection. TCRdb used MiXCR to reprocess the reads, holding one entry per CDR3 protein. There are around 440,000 distinct CDR3 sequences in the sample; roughly 10% occur only once, and more than 8.5% lies in the top ten. The sequencing sample was made of PBMCs. The receptors were gathered from a human donor in good health (CMV status not recorded). Some clones in this sample may be carry-over from other donors' samples.

This clonotype has ten or more counts. This chain links TRBV10-3 with TRBJ2-1, with D uncertain. Germline values: CDR1 ENHRY, CDR2 SYGVKD. V dropped 2 bases and J dropped 5 bases, with 13 bases sitting between them. The CDR3 contains 15 residues. CDR3 nucleotide sequence: TGTGCCATCAGTGAGCCATCTCGACGAAACAATGAGCAGTTCTTC. Translating it yields CAISEPSRRNNEQFF.

A few counts support this clonotype. The chain couples TRBV9 to TRBJ1-3, with D uncertain. The CDR3 is 14 residues long. The germline V gene encodes CDR1 SGDLS and CDR2 YYNGEE. The germline V and J ends were trimmed by 0 bases and 2 bases, with 6 bases remaining between them. The CDR3 loop is CASSVGQAGNTIYF. Here the CDR3 DNA reads TGTGCCAGCAGCGTAGGGCAGGCTGGAAACACCATATATTTT.

At least ten counts were recorded for this clonotype. The J gene is TRBJ2-2, the V gene TRBV7-3; no firm D call. V was trimmed by 6 bases and J by 0 bases, leaving 17 bases between them. Germline CDR1 and CDR2: SGHTA and FQGTGA. The CDR3 is 17 residues long. CDR3 DNA: TGTGCCAGCAGTCTCCCCACGGGTAGATCGAACACCGGGGAGCTGTTTTTT. Encoded protein: CASSLPTGRSNTGELFF.

V usage is TRBV20-1 and J usage is TRBJ1-2; weak D call: TRBD1 (6 bases). There are 11 residues in the CDR3. Per germline, CDR1 DFQATT and CDR2 SNEGSKA (reference sequence). V lost 5 bases to trimming and J lost 6 bases, with 10 bases between them. The CDR3 region has the DNA TGCAGTGCTTTACGGACAGATGGCTACACCTTC. It codes for CSALRTDGYTF.

This clonotype was detected many times. The V and J genes are TRBV20-1 and TRBJ2-1, with 10 bases aligning to TRBD2. The ends lost 1 base at V and 6 bases at J; junction bases unmatched: 6. The CDR3 extends over 15 amino acids. Germline V gene lookup returns CDR1 DFQATT and CDR2 SNEGSKA (reference sequence). The CDR3 DNA sequence: TGCAGTGCTAGAGTACAAAGCGGGAGGGCCAATGAGCAGTTCTTC. It specifies CSARVQSGRANEQFF.

This clonotype was detected many times. The V call is TRBV25-1, the J call TRBJ2-1, with 12 nucleotides matching TRBD2. Germline lookup yields CDR1 MGHDK and CDR2 SYGVNS. The CDR3 contains 15 residues. Unmatched junction bases numbered 4, after V lost 6 bases and J lost 4 bases. This CDR3 is CASRRTSGKYNEQFF. Written as DNA, the CDR3 is TGTGCCAGCAGGAGGACTAGCGGGAAATACAATGAGCAGTTCTTC.

This clonotype was seen a few times. The chain joins TRBV24-1 to TRBJ2-2; possibly TRBD1 or TRBD2 for D (7 bases each). The CDR3 loop spans 16 amino acids. V lost 7 bases and J lost 5, with 19 bases in between. Germline lookup yields CDR1 KGHDR and CDR2 SFDVKD. CDR3 DNA sequence: TGTGCCACCAGCCCATTGCCAGGGGGAGGGACCGGGGAGCTGTTTTTT. Translated, it gives CATSPLPGGGTGELFF.

This clonotype was detected ten times or more. The V gene is TRBV28, the J gene TRBJ1-3; TRBD1 agrees at 9 bases. The V gene end was trimmed by 6 bases and the J gene end by 0 bases; junction bases not matched to a gene: 3. The CDR3 length is 15 residues. Germline loops: CDR1 MDHEN, CDR2 SYDVKM. The CDR3 reads CASRTGGSSGNTIYF. The CDR3 bases are TGTGCCAGCAGGACAGGGGGAAGCTCTGGAAACACCATATATTTT.

About this clonotype itself: Given a much more abundant clone one base away, this may be a read error. The chain recombines TRBV7-2 with TRBJ2-5; D perhaps matches TRBD1 (5 bases). Germline CDR1 SGHTA, CDR2 FQGNSA. The CDR3 covers 14 residues. CDR3 sequence reads: CASSPQVSQEIQYF. The CDR3 DNA reads TGTGCCAGCAGCCCACAGGTTTCCCAAGAGATCCAGTACTTC.

This clonotype was detected only a few times. The chain carries TRBV3-1 and TRBJ1-1; D is unclear. V was trimmed by 1 base and J by 5 bases, leaving 11 bases between them. The CDR3 has 14 residues. Germline V lookup: CDR1 LGHDT, CDR2 YNNKEL (reference sequence). CDR3 loop: CASSQVSSGTEAFF. Here the CDR3 DNA reads TGTGCCAGCAGCCAAGTTAGTTCCGGGACTGAAGCTTTCTTT.

The chain links TRBV14 to TRBJ2-1; tentatively, D is TRBD2 (5 bases). The CDR3 extends over 14 amino acids. Germline CDR1 is SGHDN and CDR2 is FVKESK. V lost 1 base and J lost 4, with 8 bases in between. CDR3 coding DNA: TGTGCCAGCAGCCAAGTACTAGGGTACAATGAGCAGTTCTTC. This encodes CASSQVLGYNEQFF.

This clonotype was recorded many times. The J gene is TRBJ2-7, the V gene TRBV11-2; 9 bases align to TRBD1. CDR3 length: 15 amino acids. Germline trimming cut 7 bases from V and 2 bases from J; bases unmatched to any gene: 9. From germline, CDR1 is SGHAT and CDR2 FQNNGV. The CDR3 nucleotides are TGTGCCAGCATCCGTGACGGACAGGGGACCTACGAGCAGTACTTC. Its translation: CASIRDGQGTYEQYF.

This clonotype has only a few counts. The chain has TRBV11-2 and TRBJ2-1; D not certain. The CDR3 is made up of 12 amino acids. With 2 bases removed from V and 8 bases from J, the gap between germline ends came to 7 bases. CDR1 is SGHAT and CDR2 is FQNNGV in the germline V gene. CDR3 region: CASSLSGHEQFF. The CDR3 coding sequence is TGTGCCAGCAGCTTATCCGGCCATGAGCAGTTCTTC.

This clonotype turned up a few times. The chain joins TRBV29-1 to TRBJ1-2, with 11 nucleotides matching TRBD1. Germline trimming cut 6 bases from V and 8 bases from J; bases unmatched to any gene: 5. This CDR3 spans 12 amino acids. CDR1 and CDR2 (germline): SQVTM, ANQGSEA. CDR3 in amino acids: CSVGQGVGGYTF. CDR3 in DNA: TGCAGCGTGGGACAGGGGGTTGGGGGCTACACCTTC.

This clonotype was detected ten times or more. The V gene is TRBV7-9, the J gene TRBJ2-2, with 7 bases identical to TRBD1. In germline, CDR1 is SEHNR, CDR2 FQNEAQ (reference sequence). The CDR3 contains 14 residues. The junction had 6 bases not matched to a gene; V was cut back by 7 bases and J by 4 bases. The CDR3 DNA reads TGTGCCAGCAACAGACAGGGTGGCACCGGGGAGCTGTTTTTT. Translation gives CASNRQGGTGELFF.